These 28 T cell receptor beta chains originate from one sample sequenced in a study of T cells in Graves' hyperthyroidism and ophthalmopathy. Template material for amplifying TCR beta CDR3 regions consisted of RNA transcripts. First-round RT-PCR of the TCR CDR3 relied on the HTBI primer set. In TCRdb, the multiplex PCR reads were re-called with MiXCR into one record per CDR3 protein. The data contain hundreds of thousands of distinct CDR3 sequences, 14% of them singletons. The sequenced sample was blood. The receptors here all came from a woman under 30 with Graves' hyperthyroidism.

This clonotype appeared a few times. This sequence joins TRBV29-1 and TRBJ2-1; 13 bases are a match to TRBD2. V lost 4 bases and J lost 1; bases outside the gene matches: 1. Germline CDR1 SQVTM, CDR2 ANQGSEA. The CDR3 consists of 15 residues. The CDR3 DNA reads TGCAGCGTTGTGGGACTAGCGGGATCCTACAATGAGCAGTTCTTC. It encodes CSVVGLAGSYNEQFF.

This clonotype showed up many times. CDR3 DNA sequence: TGTGCCAGCAGCCCTCGATGGGCTGAAGCTTTCTTT. Its protein is CASSPRWAEAFF. This chain uses TRBV12-3 or TRBV12-4 with TRBJ1-1, with no clear D. The CDR3 extends over 12 amino acids. V was shortened by 6 bases and J by 6 bases, with 11 bases between the two germline ends.

This clonotype has ten or more counts. The V gene is TRBV12-3 or TRBV12-4, the J gene TRBJ1-1, with a weak D call TRBD1 (6 bases). The length of the CDR3 is 15 residues. V lost 0 bases, J lost 7 bases, and 15 bases lay in between. CDR3 sequence: CASSLALRTADEAFF. The CDR3 DNA reads as TGTGCCAGCAGTTTAGCGCTTCGGACAGCCGATGAAGCTTTCTTT.

This clonotype was counted at least ten times. The gene calls are TRBV11-2 and TRBJ2-3; D might be TRBD1 or TRBD2, each matching 6 bases. Germline-derived CDR1 and CDR2 are SGHAT and FQNNGV. This CDR3 has 12 residues. The germline V and J ends were trimmed by 5 bases and 12 bases, with 15 bases remaining between them. The CDR3: CASSERWGAQYF. The CDR3 DNA follows: TGTGCCAGCAGCGAAAGGTGGGGGGCCCAGTATTTT.

The chain employs TRBV7-2 and TRBJ1-4, with D hard to call. CDR1 is SGHTA and CDR2 is FQGNSA in the germline V gene. There are 15 residues in the CDR3. Trimming shortened V by 1 base and J by 3 bases, and 9 bases separated the two germline ends. This CDR3 is CASSLEGVPNEKLFF. CDR3 DNA: TGTGCCAGCAGCTTAGAGGGAGTACCTAATGAAAAACTGTTTTTT.

In this sample, this clonotype turned up many times. The V call is TRBV20-1, the J call TRBJ2-7; TRBD2 aligns across 7 bases. V shed 3 bases, J shed 0 bases, and the junction held 5 bases outside the gene matches. Germline loops: CDR1 DFQATT, CDR2 SNEGSKA (reference sequence). The CDR3 totals 14 residues. The CDR3 coding sequence is TGCAGTGCTAGTAGGTCTAGCGGCTCCTACGAGCAGTACTTC. It codes for CSASRSSGSYEQYF.

At least ten counts were recorded for this clonotype. This sequence joins TRBV29-1 and TRBJ2-1; tentatively, D is TRBD2 (6 bases). V lost 5 bases and J lost 7, with 24 bases in between. The CDR3 sequence is 16 residues long. Germline V gives CDR1 SQVTM, CDR2 ANQGSEA. This CDR3 is CSVKTSSGKVWNEQFF. CDR3 DNA sequence: TGCAGCGTTAAGACTAGTAGCGGCAAGGTGTGGAATGAGCAGTTCTTC.

This sequence joins TRBV9 and TRBJ2-5; 8 positions match TRBD2. The germline V gene encodes CDR1 SGDLS and CDR2 YYNGEE. The trim removed 0 bases at V and 2 bases at J, leaving 3 bases unmatched. The CDR3 totals 15 residues. The CDR3 DNA follows: TGTGCCAGCAGCGTAGGGGGCGGGAGGCAAGAGACCCAGTACTTC. Translated, it gives CASSVGGGRQETQYF.

V gene TRBV4-3 combines with J gene TRBJ1-4, with 7 nucleotides matching TRBD1. From germline, CDR1 is LGHNA and CDR2 YSLEER. Trimming cost V 2 bases and J 8 bases; bases outside gene matches: 8. This CDR3 has 15 residues. The DNA for the CDR3 is TGCGCCAGCAGCCAAACAACAGGGGTTGGGGAAAAACTGTTTTTT. Encoded protein: CASSQTTGVGEKLFF.

This clonotype was observed a handful of times. The rearrangement uses TRBV20-1 and TRBJ2-1, with TRBD1 matching over 8 bases. V lost 8 bases and J lost 6; bases outside the gene matches: 6. The CDR3 extends over 12 amino acids. Looked up from germline, CDR1 is DFQATT and CDR2 is SNEGSKA (reference sequence). CDR3 sequence reads: CSLGTGGNEQFF. CDR3 nucleotide sequence: TGCAGTCTTGGGACAGGTGGCAATGAGCAGTTCTTC.

This clonotype was seen only a few times. The rearrangement links TRBV7-2 to TRBJ2-1, with 9 bases lining up with TRBD1. The V and J ends lost 5 bases and 6 bases, in that order; junction bases with no gene match: 11. CDR1 is SGHTA and CDR2 is FQGNSA in the germline V gene. The CDR3 runs 16 residues. The CDR3 sequence is CASSARQGGLSNEQFF. CDR3 sequence (DNA): TGTGCCAGCAGCGCGAGACAGGGGGGGTTGAGCAATGAGCAGTTCTTC.

This clonotype was detected a few times. The chain joins TRBV19 to TRBJ2-7; the match to TRBD2 covers 8 bases. With V trimmed by 5 bases and J by 6 bases, 9 bases remained unmatched. Germline loops: CDR1 LNHDA, CDR2 SQIVND (reference sequence). CDR3 length equals 14 residues. In nucleotides, the CDR3 is TGTGCCAGTAGTCTCGGTAGCGGGGCTCGCGAGCAGTACTTC. Amino acid sequence: CASSLGSGAREQYF.

For this clonotype: This could be a read error, since a much larger clone is one nucleotide away. The chain links TRBV27 to TRBJ1-4, with D perhaps matching TRBD1 (6 bases). The CDR3 contains 14 residues. Germline V lookup: CDR1 MNHEY, CDR2 SMNVEV (reference sequence). V was trimmed by 7 bases and J by 8 bases, leaving 17 bases between them. The CDR3 coding sequence is TGTGCCAGCAAAGGTCGGGGGCGGAGGGAAAAACTGTTTTTT. Translating it yields CASKGRGRREKLFF.

CDR3 coding DNA: TGCGCCAGCAGCCAACCCCCCCGCACAGATACGCAGTATTTT. Translated, it gives CASSQPPRTDTQYF. The V and J genes are TRBV4-1 and TRBJ2-3, with D hard to call. The length of the CDR3 is 14 residues. Germline V gives CDR1 MGHRA, CDR2 YSYEKL. V dropped 2 bases and J dropped 1 base, with 7 bases sitting between them.

The chain employs TRBV11-2 and TRBJ1-1; D unclear. CDR3 length: 14 amino acids. V lost 3 bases and J 3 bases, leaving 11 bases between the germline ends. CDR1 SGHAT and CDR2 FQNNGV come from the germline V gene. Here the CDR3 reads CASSFDGADTEAFF. In DNA, the CDR3 is TGTGCCAGCAGCTTCGACGGTGCAGACACTGAAGCTTTCTTT.

The V and J genes are TRBV5-1 and TRBJ1-1; D is perhaps TRBD1 (5 bases). The CDR3 consists of 14 residues. CDR1 is SGHRS, CDR2 YFSETQ, per germline. V was shortened by 0 bases and J by 7 bases, with 13 bases between the two germline ends. CDR3 residues: CASSLAFREGEAFF. CDR3 coding DNA: TGCGCCAGCAGCTTGGCCTTCAGGGAGGGTGAAGCTTTCTTT.

This clonotype has only a few counts. The chain couples TRBV13 to TRBJ2-1, with 7 bases aligning to TRBD2. CDR1 and CDR2 (germline): PRHDT, FYEKMQ (reference sequence). V lost 6 bases, J lost 6 bases, and 23 bases stayed unmatched. This CDR3 is built from 19 residues. The CDR3 here is CASRKLWGGKPIEGNEQFF. The CDR3 DNA is TGTGCCAGCAGGAAATTGTGGGGGGGGAAACCAATTGAGGGCAATGAGCAGTTCTTC.

This clonotype occurred many times. The rearrangement joins TRBV11-2 to TRBJ2-1, with D possibly being TRBD1 or TRBD2 (5 bases each). V was clipped by 8 bases and J by 8 bases, with 25 bases between them. CDR1 and CDR2 from the germline V gene are SGHAT and FQNNGV. The CDR3 sequence is 16 residues long. In nucleotides, the CDR3 is TGTGCCAGCTTAACTTTAGGGACGAAAGGTCAGGATGAGCAGTTCTTC. Translating it yields CASLTLGTKGQDEQFF.

This clonotype was seen only a few times. This chain joins TRBV25-1 and TRBJ2-4; a possible D gene is TRBD2 (6 bases). With 6 bases removed from V and 3 bases from J, the gap between germline ends came to 18 bases. The CDR3 loop spans 16 amino acids. Per germline, CDR1 MGHDK and CDR2 SYGVNS. The CDR3 sequence is CASSAPGGPGKNIQYF. The CDR3, as DNA: TGTGCCAGCAGCGCTCCCGGGGGTCCGGGCAAAAACATTCAGTACTTC.

This clonotype was counted at least ten times. The chain is built from TRBV12-3 or TRBV12-4 and TRBJ1-1, with a tentative D call TRBD1 (6 bases). CDR3 size: 14 residues. Trimming removed 4 bases from V and 5 bases from J, with 14 bases in between. The CDR3 DNA reads TGTGCCAGCAGTTCAAGGGACAAGTCGACTGAAGCTTTCTTT. Translating it yields CASSSRDKSTEAFF.

This clonotype has at least ten counts. This chain joins TRBV20-1 and TRBJ2-7, with 8 bases matching TRBD2. J gave up 6 bases and V 4 bases, and 11 bases lay outside the gene matches. Germline V gene sequence: CDR1 DFQATT, CDR2 SNEGSKA (reference sequence). The CDR3 has 14 amino acids. The CDR3 loop is CSATQPAGVFEQYF. The CDR3 DNA sequence: TGCAGTGCTACCCAACCAGCGGGAGTATTCGAGCAGTACTTC.

Only a few counts were recorded for this clonotype. The gene calls are TRBV6-1 and TRBJ2-5, with D possibly being TRBD1 (5 bases). Germline V gives CDR1 MNHNS, CDR2 SASEGT. Trimming shortened V by 9 bases and J by 4 bases, and 12 bases separated the two germline ends. The CDR3 consists of 12 residues. The CDR3 coding sequence is TGTGCCAGTTCAGGGAAAGGAGAGACCCAGTACTTC. Translating gives CASSGKGETQYF.

In this sample, this clonotype turned up a few times. CDR3 loop: CASSLGQGRRPQHF. CDR3 sequence (DNA): TGTGCCAGCAGTCTCGGACAGGGAAGGCGGCCCCAGCATTTT. The chain has TRBV6-1 and TRBJ1-5; 8 nucleotides align to TRBD1. Germline V gene lookup returns CDR1 MNHNS and CDR2 SASEGT. The V segment lost 5 bases and the J segment 9 bases; nucleotides outside the gene matches: 9. The CDR3 runs to 14 residues.

The rearrangement uses TRBV7-9 and TRBJ1-3; D is ambiguous. CDR3 size: 12 residues. Germline V gene sequence: CDR1 SEHNR, CDR2 FQNEAQ (reference sequence). V was pared by 6 bases and J by 4 bases, with 7 bases between. CDR3 in DNA: TGTGCCAGCAGACTTGGAGGAAACACCATATATTTT. Amino acid sequence: CASRLGGNTIYF.

This clonotype was observed many times. The J gene is TRBJ2-3, the V gene TRBV20-1; TRBD2 aligns across 7 bases. V shed 2 bases and J 1 base; nucleotides not matched to a gene: 9. From germline, CDR1 is DFQATT and CDR2 SNEGSKA (reference sequence). CDR3 length equals 16 residues. CDR3 loop: CSARLAALGGTDTQYF. In DNA form, the CDR3 reads TGCAGTGCTAGACTAGCGGCCCTAGGGGGCACAGATACGCAGTATTTT.

This clonotype occurred a few times. The CDR3 spells CASSWGQAYSPLHF. As DNA, the CDR3 is TGTGCCAGCAGTTGGGGACAGGCGTATTCACCCCTCCACTTT. V gene TRBV6-5 combines with J gene TRBJ1-6; 8 nucleotides match TRBD1. Germline V gives CDR1 MNHEY, CDR2 SVGAGI. Losses at the gene ends were 4 bases for V and 8 bases for J; bases not matched to a gene: 4. This CDR3 is built from 14 residues.

This clonotype was picked up a small number of times. The chain recombines TRBV14 with TRBJ2-4, with D possibly TRBD2 on 6 matching bases. Trimming left V 4 bases short and J 9 bases short, with 16 bases between. This CDR3 has 14 residues. Germline CDR1 SGHDN, CDR2 FVKESK. In nucleotides, the CDR3 is TGTGCCAGCAGCCGCGGGGCGATCAGCGGCATTCAGTACTTC. Its translation is CASSRGAISGIQYF.

The rearrangement links TRBV7-9 to TRBJ2-7, with 9 positions matching TRBD2. Germline CDR1 is SEHNR and CDR2 is FQNEAQ (reference sequence). This CDR3 has 15 amino acids. V was clipped by 6 bases and J by 6 bases; unmatched bases: 12. The CDR3 DNA is TGTGCCAGCAGACCAGGGACTAGCCCATTTGGCGAGCAGTACTTC. This codes for CASRPGTSPFGEQYF.